Sequencing of this T cell receptor beta chain was carried out in a study of beta chain features in type 1 diabetes. Regarding the study as a whole: Insertions were fewer and deletions more numerous at VDJ junctions in type 1 diabetes patients. Across patients, naive, central memory and Treg TCRB repertoires exhibited apparently greater similarity than was observed across healthy donors. Moderate yet significant TCRB CDR3 shortening was seen in Type 1 diabetes patients in all four CD4+ subsets. The study left unresolved whether HLA type influences TCRB rearrangement.

Expressed TCRB transcripts were sequenced because the entire RNA isolate underwent reverse transcription. The protocol was immunoSEQ multiplex PCR, while the TCRdb copy is restricted to in-frame clones and leaves out a portion. The table lists more than 250,000 clones, 20% of them singletons, with less than 0.03% in the top ten. Details on this clone: Its antigen is not known.

Populations obtained by sorting all exceeded 98% purity. Deletions cut 4 bases from V and 7 bases from J, with 14 bases between. CDR3 length: 14 amino acids. In germline, CDR1 is SGHTA, CDR2 FQGTGA. The material sequenced was naive CD4+ T cells from blood. This rearrangement joins TRBV7-3 to TRBJ2-1; a possible D gene is TRBD2 (5 bases). This sequence originates from a woman aged 40 to 50 with type 1 diabetes. CDR3 loop: CASSSEALGNEQFF. CDR3 DNA sequence: TGTGCCAGCAGCTCGGAGGCTTTGGGAAATGAGCAGTTCTTC.